This is a list of T cell receptor beta chains from one sample in a study of shared clonotypes between healthy human individuals. This table comes from immunoSEQ multiplex PCR, and its TCRdb copy is limited to in-frame clones, with some not included. The sample has millions of clones; approximately 95% are singletons. Sample: naive CD4+ T cells sorted from blood. The source is a man between 18 and 29 years old in good health. CDR3s include the opening cysteine and the closing phenylalanine or tryptophan. The D gene is left open where the match is weak. Some rows mark clone size as missing; the rest say once, few, many or name a class of expanded clone.

.	.	TRBV7-3	TRBJ1-3	CASSLSGNSGNTIYF	TGTGCCAGCAGCTTATCAGGAAACTCTGGAAACACCATATATTTT
TRBD2	once	TRBV30	TRBJ2-1	CAWSVRAGGWNEQFF	TGTGCCTGGAGTGTACGAGCGGGGGGGTGGAATGAGCAGTTCTTC
.	few	TRBV2	TRBJ1-6	CASSEAYTDNSPLHF	TGTGCCAGCAGTGAAGCCTACACAGATAATTCACCCCTCCACTTT
.	.	TRBV19	TRBJ1-3	CASRGTADSGNTIYF	TGTGCCAGTAGGGGAACAGCAGACTCTGGAAACACCATATATTTT
.	.	TRBV6-5	TRBJ2-3	CASRGGATDTQYF	TGTGCCAGCAGGGGGGGGGCCACAGATACGCAGTATTTT
.	.	TRBV20-1	TRBJ2-3	CSARETKYF	TGCAGTGCTAGAGAGACGAAGTATTTT
TRBD1	once	TRBV28	TRBJ1-2	CASSSEGTGSYGYTF	TGTGCCAGCAGTTCAGAGGGGACAGGTTCCTATGGCTACACCTTC
TRBD1	.	TRBV10-3	TRBJ2-7	CAISDPGTGFIYEQYF	TGTGCCATCAGCGACCCCGGGACAGGGTTTATCTACGAGCAGTACTTC
.	.	TRBV25-1	TRBJ2-3	CTSSDRGETQYF	TGTACCAGCAGTGATCGCGGAGAAACGCAGTATTTT
.	.	TRBV10-3	TRBJ2-5	CAITPSETETQYF	TGTGCCATCACCCCCTCCGAAACCGAGACCCAGTACTTC
.	.	TRBV10-1	TRBJ2-3	CASSEVADTQYF	TGCGCCAGCAGTGAGGTGGCAGATACGCAGTATTTT
TRBD1	.	TRBV7-3	TRBJ2-7	CASSLSTGGVLKGGLRTYEQYF	TGTGCCAGCAGCTTAAGCACAGGGGGCGTCCTCAAAGGAGGACTCAGAACCTACGAGCAGTACTTC
.	once	TRBV10-1	TRBJ2-7	CASSESSRGEQYF	TGCGCCAGCAGTGAGTCATCTCGGGGCGAGCAGTACTTC
TRBD1	once	TRBV30	TRBJ1-2	CAWSGGFDRENGYTF	TGTGCCTGGAGTGGGGGGTTTGACAGGGAGAATGGCTACACCTTC
.	once	TRBV5-1	TRBJ2-7	CASSLNSAAYEQYF	TGCGCCAGCAGCTTGAACTCAGCCGCGTACGAGCAGTACTTC
.	.	TRBV27	TRBJ1-2	CASSLSPGYGYTF	TGTGCCAGCAGTTTATCACCCGGCTATGGCTACACCTTC
.	.	TRBV6-5	TRBJ1-1	CASNQGTEAFF	TGTGCCAGCAATCAGGGCACTGAAGCTTTCTTT
.	.	TRBV9	TRBJ2-2	CASSVPPERGELFF	TGTGCCAGCAGCGTACCCCCCGAGCGGGGGGAGCTGTTTTTT
.	.	TRBV30	TRBJ2-5	CAWSVRILAGASQETQYF	TGTGCCTGGAGTGTACGCATTTTGGCAGGGGCTTCCCAAGAGACCCAGTACTTC
.	.	TRBV2	TRBJ2-7	CASSGPGGSYEQYF	TGTGCCAGCAGTGGGCCAGGGGGGTCCTACGAGCAGTACTTC
.	.	TRBV6-5	TRBJ1-1	CASSPWDVGYTEAFF	TGTGCCAGCAGTCCCTGGGACGTGGGGTACACTGAAGCTTTCTTT
TRBD2	.	TRBV10-3	TRBJ2-7	CAISDLTSGSATSSELSVNEQYF	TGTGCCATCAGTGATTTGACTAGCGGGAGTGCAACGAGCTCTGAGCTGTCTGTTAACGAGCAGTACTTC
.	.	TRBV18	TRBJ2-5	CASSPPLGTQYQETQYF	TGTGCCAGCTCACCACCTCTCGGGACACAGTACCAAGAGACCCAGTACTTC
.	.	TRBV7-2	TRBJ2-5	CASSHLVQSQETQYF	TGTGCCAGCAGCCACCTGGTTCAGTCCCAAGAGACCCAGTACTTC
.	.	TRBV5-6	TRBJ2-7	CASSLAGITYEQYF	TGTGCCAGCAGCTTGGCCGGAATCACCTACGAGCAGTACTTC
.	.	TRBV7-2	TRBJ1-4	CASSLRGRDEKLFF	TGTGCCAGCAGCCTCAGGGGTAGGGATGAAAAACTGTTTTTT
.	.	TRBV7-9	TRBJ1-4	CASSLDSTNEKLFF	TGTGCCAGCAGCTTAGACAGCACTAATGAAAAACTGTTTTTT
.	once	TRBV29-1	TRBJ1-2	CSVEEAAGNPLLYGYTF	TGCAGCGTTGAAGAAGCGGCGGGAAATCCACTACTCTATGGCTACACCTTC
TRBD1	.	TRBV4-3	TRBJ1-3	CASSQETGTDTIYF	TGCGCCAGCAGCCAAGAGACAGGGACCGACACCATATATTTT
.	.	TRBV5-6	TRBJ1-5	CASSSVGGFQPQHF	TGTGCCAGCAGCTCGGTCGGGGGCTTTCAGCCCCAGCATTTT
TRBD1	.	TRBV2	TRBJ1-3	CASPRSQRGQGARNSGNTIYF	TGTGCCAGCCCGAGATCCCAAAGGGGGCAGGGGGCTCGGAACTCTGGAAACACCATATATTTT
.	.	TRBV5-4	TRBJ2-1	CASSLGTTRTYNEQFF	TGTGCCAGCAGCTTGGGAACCACTCGGACCTACAATGAGCAGTTCTTC
.	.	TRBV5-1	TRBJ2-3	CASSQEGQGADTQYF	TGCGCCAGCAGCCAGGAGGGGCAGGGGGCAGATACGCAGTATTTT
TRBD2	.	TRBV27	TRBJ2-1	CASIKAWGLAGGEQFF	TGTGCCAGCATCAAGGCGTGGGGACTAGCGGGAGGTGAGCAGTTCTTC
.	.	TRBV10-1	TRBJ2-3	CASSEGGLSTDTQYF	TGCGCCAGCAGTGAGGGTGGACTTAGCACAGATACGCAGTATTTT
.	.	TRBV5-4	TRBJ2-3	CASSPSYLTDTQYF	TGTGCCAGCAGCCCTTCCTACCTCACAGATACGCAGTATTTT
.	.	TRBV28	TRBJ1-2	CASSLPENYGYTF	TGTGCCAGCAGTTTACCCGAAAACTATGGCTACACCTTC
.	.	TRBV6-5	TRBJ2-7	CASSYRDGAAYEQYF	TGTGCCAGCAGTTACCGGGACGGCGCAGCCTACGAGCAGTACTTC
TRBD2	.	TRBV7-9	TRBJ2-3	CASSRAGRTDTQYF	TGTGCCAGCAGCCGAGCGGGGCGCACAGATACGCAGTATTTT
.	.	TRBV11-2	TRBJ1-6	CASSPTGGVNSPLHF	TGTGCCAGCAGCCCGACGGGGGGGGTTAATTCACCCCTCCACTTT
TRBD2	.	TRBV2	TRBJ2-3	CASRRTSGSTDTQYF	TGTGCCAGCAGGAGGACTAGCGGGAGTACAGATACGCAGTATTTT
.	.	TRBV7-9	TRBJ2-3	CASSLGRSTDTQYF	TGTGCCAGCAGCTTAGGCCGTTCAACAGATACGCAGTATTTT
.	.	TRBV5-1	TRBJ2-2	CASSSSLPNTGELFF	TGCGCCAGCAGCTCGAGCCTCCCGAACACCGGGGAGCTGTTTTTT
TRBD1	.	TRBV2	TRBJ2-1	CASSGQGPLF	TGTGCCAGCAGTGGACAGGGGCCCCTCTTC
TRBD2	.	TRBV11-2	TRBJ2-1	CASSLDELIAGYSYNEQFF	TGTGCCAGCAGCTTAGATGAGTTGATAGCGGGATACTCCTACAATGAGCAGTTCTTC
TRBD1	.	TRBV10-3	TRBJ2-7	CAISESGTGTYEQYF	TGTGCCATCAGTGAGTCCGGGACAGGGACTTACGAGCAGTACTTC
TRBD1	once	TRBV4-1	TRBJ2-7	CASSQGSDGTGIYEQYF	TGCGCCAGCAGCCAAGGGTCGGACGGGACAGGGATCTACGAGCAGTACTTC
TRBD1	once	TRBV5-1	TRBJ1-4	CASSFRGLDEKLFF	TGCGCCAGCAGCTTTAGGGGGCTGGATGAAAAACTGTTTTTT
.	.	TRBV28	TRBJ2-7	CASRGILYEQYF	TGTGCCAGCAGAGGGATCTTATACGAGCAGTACTTC
.	.	TRBV7-9	TRBJ2-5	CASAPGWGQETQYF	TGTGCCAGCGCCCCAGGGTGGGGACAAGAGACCCAGTACTTC
.	.	TRBV5-4	TRBJ1-2	CASSLVDGANGYTF	TGTGCCAGCAGCTTGGTAGACGGGGCCAATGGCTACACCTTC
TRBD1	.	TRBV11-3	TRBJ1-1	CASSTSPARGRLNTEAFF	TGTGCCAGCAGCACCTCCCCGGCCAGGGGGCGTCTGAACACTGAAGCTTTCTTT
TRBD1	.	TRBV11-3	TRBJ2-7	CASSPGQGISYEQYF	TGTGCCAGCAGCCCGGGACAGGGAATCTCCTACGAGCAGTACTTC
TRBD1	.	TRBV10-3	TRBJ1-5	CAISKQGAGNQPQHF	TGTGCCATTTCAAAACAGGGGGCGGGCAATCAGCCCCAGCATTTT
TRBD2	.	TRBV11-2	TRBJ2-5	CASRLRTSGFQETQYF	TGTGCCAGCAGACTTAGGACTAGCGGCTTCCAAGAGACCCAGTACTTC
.	.	TRBV29-1	TRBJ2-7	CSVTDRRSSYEQYF	TGCAGCGTCACCGACAGGAGGAGCTCCTACGAGCAGTACTTC
.	.	TRBV28	TRBJ1-1	CASSFGRLRDTEAFF	TGTGCCAGCAGTTTTGGCCGTTTAAGGGACACTGAAGCTTTCTTT
.	.	TRBV6-6	TRBJ1-1	CASTRTGYRTEAFF	TGTGCCAGCACCCGAACAGGGTACAGAACTGAAGCTTTCTTT
TRBD1	.	TRBV5-1	TRBJ2-3	CASSFIGTGSTDTQYF	TGCGCCAGCAGCTTCATCGGGACAGGGAGCACAGATACGCAGTATTTT
.	.	TRBV4-3	TRBJ2-3	CASSQEAGTSTDTQYF	TGCGCCAGCAGCCAAGAGGCCGGGACTAGCACAGATACGCAGTATTTT